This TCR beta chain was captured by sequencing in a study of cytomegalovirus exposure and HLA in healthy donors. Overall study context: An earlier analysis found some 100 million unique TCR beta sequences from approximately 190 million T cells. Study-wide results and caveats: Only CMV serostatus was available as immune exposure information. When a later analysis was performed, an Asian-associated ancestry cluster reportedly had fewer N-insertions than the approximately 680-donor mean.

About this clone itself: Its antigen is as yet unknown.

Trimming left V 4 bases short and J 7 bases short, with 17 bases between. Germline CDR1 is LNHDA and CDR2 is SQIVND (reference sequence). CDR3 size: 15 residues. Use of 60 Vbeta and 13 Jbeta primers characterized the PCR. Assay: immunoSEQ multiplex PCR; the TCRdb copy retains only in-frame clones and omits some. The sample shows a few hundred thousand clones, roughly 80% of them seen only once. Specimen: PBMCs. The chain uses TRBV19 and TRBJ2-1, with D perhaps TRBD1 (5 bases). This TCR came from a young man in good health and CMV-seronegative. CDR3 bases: TGTGCCAGTAGTACAGGGTTTGGTTCACGAAATGAGCAGTTCTTC. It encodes CASSTGFGSRNEQFF.